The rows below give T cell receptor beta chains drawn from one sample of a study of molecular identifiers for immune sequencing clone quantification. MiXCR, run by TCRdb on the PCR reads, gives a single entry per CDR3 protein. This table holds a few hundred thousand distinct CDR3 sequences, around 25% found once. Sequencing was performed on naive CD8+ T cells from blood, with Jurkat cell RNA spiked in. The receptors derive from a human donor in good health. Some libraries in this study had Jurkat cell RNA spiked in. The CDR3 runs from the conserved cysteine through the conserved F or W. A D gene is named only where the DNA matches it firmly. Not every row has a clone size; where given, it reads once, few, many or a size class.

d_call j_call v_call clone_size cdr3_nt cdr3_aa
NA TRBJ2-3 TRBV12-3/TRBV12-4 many TGTGCCAGCAGTTTAGCCGCCGTTGGCGGGGGCACAGATACGCAGTATTTT CASSLAAVGGGTDTQYF
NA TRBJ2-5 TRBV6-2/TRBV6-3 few TGTGCCAGCAGGCCAATGCACCGGGGGGCCCAAGAGACCCAGTACTTC CASRPMHRGAQETQYF
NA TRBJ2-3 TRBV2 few TGTGCCAACAACGCGGAGCTGACAGATACGCGGTATTTT CANNAELTDTRYF
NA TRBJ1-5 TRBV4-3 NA TGCGCCAGCAGCCAAGACCTCCCCCTCACTCTGGGTCAGCCCCAGCATTTT CASSQDLPLTLGQPQHF
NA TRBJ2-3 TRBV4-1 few TGCGCCAGCAGATACGGGGGTAGCACAGATACGCAGTATTTT CASRYGGSTDTQYF
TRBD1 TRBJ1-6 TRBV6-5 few TGTGCCAGCACCCTGAAGGGACAGGGAAGATCACCCCTCCACTTT CASTLKGQGRSPLHF
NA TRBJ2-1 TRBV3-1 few TGTGCCAGCAGCCAGTCACGGGACAATGAGCAGTTCTTC CASSQSRDNEQFF
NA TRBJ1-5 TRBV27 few TGTGCCAGCAGTCCGTCCGGGACCGAAAATAGCAATCAGCCCCAGCATTTT CASSPSGTENSNQPQHF
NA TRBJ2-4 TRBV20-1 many TGCAGTGCTGGTCCAGCGTGGGCCAAAAACATTCAGTACTTC CSAGPAWAKNIQYF
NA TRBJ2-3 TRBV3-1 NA TGTGCCAGCAGCCAAGTCGGCCCCAGCACAGATGCGCAGTATTTT CASSQVGPSTDAQYF
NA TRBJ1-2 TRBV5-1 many TGCGCCAGCAGCCCTGGGGTCCAAGATCGCTTC CASSPGVQDRF
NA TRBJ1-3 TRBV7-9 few TGTGCCAGCAGCTCAACTCCAGGGGACTCTGGAAACACCATATATTTT CASSSTPGDSGNTIYF
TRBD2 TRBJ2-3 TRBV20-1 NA TGCAGAGCCCCCCCCGGGATGACTAGCGGGGGGCCTGAAACAGATACGCAGTATTTT CRAPPGMTSGGPETDTQYF
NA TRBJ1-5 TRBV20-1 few TGCAGTGCTAGAGATCCGAACGGCTACGGGCAGCCCCAGCATTTT CSARDPNGYGQPQHF
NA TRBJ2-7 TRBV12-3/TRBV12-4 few TGTGCCAGCTCCGAGCCCAGGGGGGAAGGGGGCTACGAGCAGTACTTC CASSEPRGEGGYEQYF
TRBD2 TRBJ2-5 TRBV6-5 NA TGTGCCAGCGCCGCTGTAAGACTAGCGGGGGGAGGGGAGACCCAGTACTTC CASAAVRLAGGGETQYF
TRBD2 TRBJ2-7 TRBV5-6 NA TGTGCCAGCAGCTATGAAAGACTAGCGGGGGTTTCCTACGAGCAGTACTTC CASSYERLAGVSYEQYF
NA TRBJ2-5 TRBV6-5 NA TGTGCCAGCAGCCCGACAGGCGCTTACCAAGAGACCCAGTACTTC CASSPTGAYQETQYF
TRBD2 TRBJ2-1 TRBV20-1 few TGCAGTGCTAGAGAAGCGGGGGCCTACAATGAGCAGTTCTTC CSAREAGAYNEQFF
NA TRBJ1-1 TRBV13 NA TGTGCCAGCAGCTCCATTGACTCGAACACTGAAGCTTTCTTT CASSSIDSNTEAFF
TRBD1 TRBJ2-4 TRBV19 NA TGTGCCAGTAGTATAGTTCCGGGACAGGGATTAGCCAAAAACATTCAGTACTTC CASSIVPGQGLAKNIQYF
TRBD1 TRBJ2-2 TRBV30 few TGTGCCTGGAATCTAGGGGGCCCCGGGGAGCTGTTTTTT CAWNLGGPGELFF
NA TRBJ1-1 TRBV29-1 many TGCAGCGTTGAACAGGGAAACACTGAAGCTTTCTTT CSVEQGNTEAFF
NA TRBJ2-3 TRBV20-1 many TGCAGTGCTAGCGGGGGAAGCACAGATACGCAGTATTTT CSASGGSTDTQYF
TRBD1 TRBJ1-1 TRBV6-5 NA TGTGCCAGCAGTGTAGACAGGGGGCTTTTGACTGAAGCTTTCTTT CASSVDRGLLTEAFF
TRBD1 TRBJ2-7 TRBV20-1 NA TGCAGTGCTGGGACAGAGTATGTAGGTGAGCAGTACTTC CSAGTEYVGEQYF
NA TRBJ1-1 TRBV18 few TGTGCCAGCTCACAAAGGGACCCTGAAGCTTTCTTT CASSQRDPEAFF
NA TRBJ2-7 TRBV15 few TGTGCCACCAAGGGGACGGAGCGTAGCTACGAGCAGTACTTC CATKGTERSYEQYF
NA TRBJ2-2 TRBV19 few TGTGCCAGCAGAACAGGAGCGAACACCGGGGAGCTGTTTTTT CASRTGANTGELFF
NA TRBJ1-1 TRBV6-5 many TGTGCCAGCAGTTACATCTCTCTGCCTCAAGCTGAAGCTTTCTTT CASSYISLPQAEAFF
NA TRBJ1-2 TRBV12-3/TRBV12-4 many TGTGCCAGCAGTTTTAGGCAGTCCTATGGCTACACCTTC CASSFRQSYGYTF
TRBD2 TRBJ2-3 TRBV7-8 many TGTGCCAGCAGCTTAACCCGGGGACTAGCGGGGGGCACAGATACGCAGTATTTT CASSLTRGLAGGTDTQYF
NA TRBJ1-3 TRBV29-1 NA TGCAGCGTTGTCGGTGAAAACTCTGGAAACACCATATATTTT CSVVGENSGNTIYF
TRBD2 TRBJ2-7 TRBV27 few TGTGCCAGCAGTTTATCGGCTAGCGGGAGTACCGAGCAGTACTTC CASSLSASGSTEQYF
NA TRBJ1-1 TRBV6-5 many TGTGCCAGCAGTTATTCGTCACCGCCGTTACTGAACACTGAAGCTTTCTTT CASSYSSPPLLNTEAFF
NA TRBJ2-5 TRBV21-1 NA TGTGCCAGCACCCCGGAGCAGGGGATTGGGGAGACCCAGTACTTC CASTPEQGIGETQYF
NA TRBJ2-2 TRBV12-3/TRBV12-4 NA TGTGCCAGCAGGGCACCAATGAACACCGGGGAGCTGTTTTTT CASRAPMNTGELFF
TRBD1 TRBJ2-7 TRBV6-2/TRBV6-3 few TGTGCCAGCACACAAGGGACAGATGGAAGGTACGAGCAGTACTTC CASTQGTDGRYEQYF
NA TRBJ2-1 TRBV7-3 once TGTGCCCGCAGCTTGGCGGGGCCGGGCAATGAGCAGTTCTTC CARSLAGPGNEQFF
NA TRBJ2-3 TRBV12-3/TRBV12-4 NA TGTGCCAGCAGTCCAGACCGAGATGCGCAGTATTTT CASSPDRDAQYF
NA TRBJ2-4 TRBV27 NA TGTGCCAGCAGTTCCAACAGCGGAGCCAAAAACATTCAGTACTTC CASSSNSGAKNIQYF
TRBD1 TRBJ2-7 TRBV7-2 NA TGTGGCAGCAGCTCACTAATCACAGGGGTCCGGTACGAGCAGTACTTC CGSSSLITGVRYEQYF
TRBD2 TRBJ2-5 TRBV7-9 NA TGTGCCAGCAGCTGGGCGACTAGCGGGGGTTTAGAGACCCAGTACTTC CASSWATSGGLETQYF
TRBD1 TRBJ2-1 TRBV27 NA TGTGCCAGCAGTCCATTCGGACAGGGGGCTCACAATGAGCAGTTCTTC CASSPFGQGAHNEQFF
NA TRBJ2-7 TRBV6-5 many TGTGCCAGCAGTTCCCAGGGGCACTCCTACGAGCAGTACTTC CASSSQGHSYEQYF
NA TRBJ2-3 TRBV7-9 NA TGTGCCAGCAGGGGAGGTCTCACAGATACGCAGTATTTT CASRGGLTDTQYF